This passage covers 12 T cell receptor beta chains from one sample sequenced in a study of Ad26.COV2.S vaccination and SARS-CoV-2 variants. Assay used: immunoSEQ multiplex PCR; TCRdb lists only in-frame clones, some missing. The top ten hold 1.5% to 2% of the sample, which has more than 300,000 clones, about 86% seen once. Treatment here: over 15 received Ad26.COV2.S at low or high dose, single or two shots; about 5 received placebo; per-sample allocation not given. Sampling was done on day 63 after the first vaccine or placebo injection. The sequencing here drew on peripheral blood, taken in a trial of Ad26.COV2.S vaccine versus placebo. These receptors were obtained from a person between 18 and 65 years old who received the Ad26.COV2.S COVID-19 vaccine or a placebo.

The rearrangement uses TRBV4-1 and TRBJ2-4, with 8 bases aligning to TRBD2. The CDR3 is 20 amino acids. V trimming: 5 bases; J trimming: 1 base; junction bases outside the gene matches: 19. Looked up from germline, CDR1 is MGHRA and CDR2 is YSYEKL. The CDR3 here is CASSMAPPPGGTEAKNIQYF. Here the CDR3 DNA reads TGCGCCAGCAGCATGGCCCCCCCACCGGGGGGGACGGAGGCCAAAAACATTCAGTACTTC.

The chain uses TRBV5-4 and TRBJ2-5, with D tentatively TRBD1 (6 bases). Germline assignment: CDR1 SGHNT and CDR2 YYREEE (reference sequence). The V and J ends lost 4 bases and 5 bases respectively, with 12 bases between them. This CDR3 has 13 residues. The CDR3 sequence: CASSRYREETQYF. CDR3 sequence (DNA): TGTGCCAGCAGCCGATACAGGGAGGAGACCCAGTACTTC.

The V and J genes are TRBV12-3 or TRBV12-4 and TRBJ2-4; D not resolved. The ends were cut back, 3 bases at V and 8 bases at J, with 5 bases in the middle. The CDR3 consists of 11 residues. This CDR3 is CASSLADIQYF. The CDR3, as DNA: TGTGCCAGCAGTTTGGCGGACATTCAGTACTTC.

In the case of this clone: The germline gene is not matched at one end of the junction; a read error may be the cause. The V gene is TRBV7-7, the J gene TRBJ2-3; TRBD1 matches 8 bases. The V gene's germline CDR1 is SSHAT and CDR2 FNYEAQ (reference sequence). The length of the CDR3 is 15 residues. CDR3 DNA sequence: TGTGCTAGCAGCTTAGGTGGACAGGGAACAGATACGCAGTATTTT. Its protein is CASSLGGQGTDTQYF.

The V call is TRBV4-3, the J call TRBJ1-1; D might be TRBD1 (5 bases). The CDR3 extends over 14 amino acids. V was clipped by 0 bases and J by 12 bases, with 17 bases between them. CDR1 is LGHNA and CDR2 is YSLEER in the germline V gene. The chain's CDR3 is CASSQEFGGLVTFF. CDR3 nucleotide sequence: TGCGCCAGCAGCCAAGAATTCGGGGGGTTGGTTACTTTCTTT.

The chain recombines TRBV5-6 with TRBJ2-1, with 7 bases lining up with TRBD1. Germline V gene data show CDR1 as SGHDT and CDR2 as YYEEEE. V trimming: 2 bases; J trimming: 2 bases; junction bases outside the gene matches: 4. This CDR3 is 15 amino acids long. CDR3 bases: TGTGCCAGCAGCTTTACAGGGGCCCCCTACAATGAGCAGTTCTTC. Translated, it gives CASSFTGAPYNEQFF.

The CDR3 coding sequence is TGTGCCAGCAGTTATCATTACAGCAGTAATTCACCCCTCCACTTT. It specifies CASSYHYSSNSPLHF. The gene calls are TRBV6-2 or TRBV6-3 and TRBJ1-6; D call uncertain. In germline, CDR1 is MNHEY, CDR2 SVGEGT. The CDR3 loop spans 15 amino acids. With 3 bases removed from V and 6 bases from J, the gap between germline ends came to 12 bases.

The rearrangement links TRBV3-1 (or the pseudogene TRBV3-2) to TRBJ1-6; the D gene is possibly TRBD1 (5 bases). This CDR3 comprises 14 residues. The ends were cut back, 4 bases at V and 8 bases at J, with 12 bases in the middle. CDR1 is LGHDT and CDR2 is YNNKEL in the germline V gene (reference sequence). The CDR3 nucleotides are TGTGCCAGCAGCCTGCAGGGTAGGGATTCACCCCTCCACTTT. It specifies CASSLQGRDSPLHF.

The rearrangement links TRBV18 to TRBJ2-7; 9 nucleotides line up with TRBD1. Germline loops: CDR1 KGHSH, CDR2 LQKENI. The CDR3 covers 14 residues. The trim removed 5 bases at V and 6 bases at J, leaving 8 bases unmatched. The chain's CDR3 is CASSTGTGIGEQYF. In nucleotides, the CDR3 is TGTGCCAGCTCAACGGGGACAGGGATCGGCGAGCAGTACTTC.

This chain joins TRBV24-1 and TRBJ2-3, with TRBD2 identical over 10 bases. J was trimmed by 7 bases and V by 4 bases; bases with no gene match: 13. Per germline, CDR1 KGHDR and CDR2 SFDVKD. The CDR3 sequence is 17 residues long. Here the CDR3 DNA reads TGTGCCACCAGTGACCCCGCTAGCGGGGGAGACTTAAATACGCAGTATTTT. Residues: CATSDPASGGDLNTQYF.

This rearrangement joins TRBV11-3 to TRBJ2-6; possibly TRBD1 or TRBD2 for D (5 bases each). The CDR3 runs 15 residues. V was clipped by 5 bases and J by 0 bases, with 8 bases between them. Germline values: CDR1 SGHNT, CDR2 YENEEA. The CDR3 here is CASSVGGSGANVLTF. CDR3 coding DNA: TGTGCCAGCAGCGTTGGGGGCTCTGGGGCCAACGTCCTGACTTTC.

The J gene is TRBJ2-1, the V gene TRBV10-3, with TRBD1 matching 7 bases. With V trimmed by 9 bases and J by 7 bases, 9 bases remained unmatched. Germline V CDR1 and CDR2: ENHRY, SYGVKD. The CDR3 length is 13 residues. Written as DNA, the CDR3 is TGTGCCATTCAGGGGGATATGCGGAATGAGCAGTTCTTC. Its translation: CAIQGDMRNEQFF.